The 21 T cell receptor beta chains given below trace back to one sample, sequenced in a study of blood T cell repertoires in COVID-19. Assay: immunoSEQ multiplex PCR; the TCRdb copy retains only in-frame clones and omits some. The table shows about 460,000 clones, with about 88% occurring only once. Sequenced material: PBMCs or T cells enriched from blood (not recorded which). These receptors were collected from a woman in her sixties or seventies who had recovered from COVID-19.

The CDR3 spells CASRTGRGSGANVLTF. CDR3 bases: TGTGCCAGCAGGACCGGACGGGGCTCTGGGGCCAACGTCCTGACTTTC. The rearrangement joins TRBV28 to TRBJ2-6, with D maybe TRBD2 (5 bases). V gave up 6 bases and J gave up 0 bases, with 12 bases separating them. This CDR3 comprises 16 residues. Germline CDR1 is MDHEN and CDR2 is SYDVKM.

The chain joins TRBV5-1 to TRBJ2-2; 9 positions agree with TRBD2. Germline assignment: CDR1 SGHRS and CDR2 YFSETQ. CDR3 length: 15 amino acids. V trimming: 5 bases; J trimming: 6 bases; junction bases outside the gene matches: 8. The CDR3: CASSPGLANPGELFF. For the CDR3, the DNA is TGCGCCAGCAGTCCAGGACTAGCGAATCCCGGGGAGCTGTTTTTT.

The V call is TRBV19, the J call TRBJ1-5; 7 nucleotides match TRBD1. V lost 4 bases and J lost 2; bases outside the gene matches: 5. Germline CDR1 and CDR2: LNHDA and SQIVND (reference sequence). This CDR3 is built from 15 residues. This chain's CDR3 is CASSTTGTGNQPQHF. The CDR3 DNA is TGTGCCAGTAGTACAACCGGGACAGGCAATCAGCCCCAGCATTTT.

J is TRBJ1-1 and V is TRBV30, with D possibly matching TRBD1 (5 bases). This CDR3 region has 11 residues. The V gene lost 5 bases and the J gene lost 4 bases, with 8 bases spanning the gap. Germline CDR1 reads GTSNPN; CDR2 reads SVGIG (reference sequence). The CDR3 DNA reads TGTGCCTGGTGGGGGGGCACTGAAGCTTTCTTT. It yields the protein CAWWGGTEAFF.

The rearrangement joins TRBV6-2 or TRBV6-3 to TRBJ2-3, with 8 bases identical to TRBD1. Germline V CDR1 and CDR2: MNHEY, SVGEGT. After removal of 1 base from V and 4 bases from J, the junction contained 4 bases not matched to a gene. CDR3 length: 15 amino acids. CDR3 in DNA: TGTGCCAGCAGTTACTGGGGGACAGGAGCAGATACGCAGTATTTT. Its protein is CASSYWGTGADTQYF.

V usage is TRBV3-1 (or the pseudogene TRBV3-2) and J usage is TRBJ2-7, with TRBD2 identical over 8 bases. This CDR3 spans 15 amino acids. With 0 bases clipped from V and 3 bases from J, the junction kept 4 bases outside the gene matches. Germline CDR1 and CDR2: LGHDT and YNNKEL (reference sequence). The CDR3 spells CASSQEGLAFYEQYF. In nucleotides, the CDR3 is TGTGCCAGCAGCCAAGAAGGACTAGCCTTCTACGAGCAGTACTTC.

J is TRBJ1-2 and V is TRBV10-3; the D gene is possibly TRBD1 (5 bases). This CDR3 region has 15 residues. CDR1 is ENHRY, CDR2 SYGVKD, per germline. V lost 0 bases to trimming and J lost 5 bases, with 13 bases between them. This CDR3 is CAISESPGSSYGYTF. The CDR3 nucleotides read TGTGCCATCAGTGAGTCTCCAGGGTCTAGTTATGGCTACACCTTC.

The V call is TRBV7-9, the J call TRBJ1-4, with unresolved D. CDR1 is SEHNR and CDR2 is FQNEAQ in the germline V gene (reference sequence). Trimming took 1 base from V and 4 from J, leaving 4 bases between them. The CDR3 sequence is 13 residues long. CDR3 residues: CASSLVSNEKLFF. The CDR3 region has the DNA TGTGCCAGCAGCTTAGTCAGTAATGAAAAACTGTTTTTT.

Here the CDR3 DNA reads TGTGCCAGCAGTGGGACAGGGCTTAACTATGGCTACACCTTC. Its translation: CASSGTGLNYGYTF. The V gene is TRBV9, the J gene TRBJ1-2, with 9 positions matching TRBD1. This CDR3 is 14 amino acids long. V gave up 5 bases and J gave up 1 base; unmatched junction bases: 3. The germline gives CDR1 SGDLS, CDR2 YYNGEE.

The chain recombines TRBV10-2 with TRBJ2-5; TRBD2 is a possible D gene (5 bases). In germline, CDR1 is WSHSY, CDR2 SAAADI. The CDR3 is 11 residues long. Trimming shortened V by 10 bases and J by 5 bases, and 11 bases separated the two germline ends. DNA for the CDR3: TGCGCCATTTCGACGGGGGAGACCCAGTACTTC. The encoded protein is CAISTGETQYF.

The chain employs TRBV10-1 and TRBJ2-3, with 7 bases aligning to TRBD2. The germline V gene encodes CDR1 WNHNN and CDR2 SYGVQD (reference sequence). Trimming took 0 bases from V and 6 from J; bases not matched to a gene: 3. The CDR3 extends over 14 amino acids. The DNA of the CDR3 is TGCGCCAGCAGTGAGTCGGGGAGGGCGGATACGCAGTATTTT. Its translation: CASSESGRADTQYF.

Here the CDR3 reads CASSLGGPGNQPQHF. DNA of the CDR3: TGTGCCAGCAGCTTAGGGGGGCCCGGCAATCAGCCCCAGCATTTT. The chain is built from TRBV7-9 and TRBJ1-5, with a possible D match to TRBD1 (6 bases). Germline V gene lookup returns CDR1 SEHNR and CDR2 FQNEAQ (reference sequence). The ends were cut back, 1 base at V and 2 bases at J, with 9 bases in the middle. This CDR3 spans 15 amino acids.

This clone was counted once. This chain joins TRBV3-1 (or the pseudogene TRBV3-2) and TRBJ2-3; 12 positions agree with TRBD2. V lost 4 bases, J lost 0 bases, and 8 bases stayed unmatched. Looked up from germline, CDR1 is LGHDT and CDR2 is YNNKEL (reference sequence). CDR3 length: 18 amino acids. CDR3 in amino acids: CASSPRLAGEISTDTQYF. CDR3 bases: TGTGCCAGCAGCCCACGACTAGCGGGGGAGATTAGCACAGATACGCAGTATTTT.

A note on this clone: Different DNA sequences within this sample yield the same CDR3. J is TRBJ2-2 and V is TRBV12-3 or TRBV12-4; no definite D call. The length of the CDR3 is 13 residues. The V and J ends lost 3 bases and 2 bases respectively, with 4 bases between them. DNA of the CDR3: TGTGCCAGCAGTTTCGGTAACACCGGGGAGCTGTTTTTT. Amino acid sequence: CASSFGNTGELFF.

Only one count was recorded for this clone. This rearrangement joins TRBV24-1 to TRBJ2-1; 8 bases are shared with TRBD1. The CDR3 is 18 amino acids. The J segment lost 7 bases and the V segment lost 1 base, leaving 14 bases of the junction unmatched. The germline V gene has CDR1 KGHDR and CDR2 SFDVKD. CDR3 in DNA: TGTGCCACCAGTGATTTTGGGGGTAGGACAGGGCCAGGGAATGAGCAGTTCTTC. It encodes CATSDFGGRTGPGNEQFF.

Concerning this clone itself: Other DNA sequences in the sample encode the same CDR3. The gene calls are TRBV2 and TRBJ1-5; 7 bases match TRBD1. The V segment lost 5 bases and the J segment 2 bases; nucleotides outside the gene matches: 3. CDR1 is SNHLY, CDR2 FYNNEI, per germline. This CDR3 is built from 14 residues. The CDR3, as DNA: TGTGCCAGCAGTCCAGACAGGGGCAATCAGCCCCAGCATTTT. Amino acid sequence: CASSPDRGNQPQHF.

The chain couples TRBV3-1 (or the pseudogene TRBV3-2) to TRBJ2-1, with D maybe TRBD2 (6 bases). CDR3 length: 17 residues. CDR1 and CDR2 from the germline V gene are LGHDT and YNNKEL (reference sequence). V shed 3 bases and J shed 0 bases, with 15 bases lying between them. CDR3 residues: CASSHRSGTVSYNEQFF. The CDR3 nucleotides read TGTGCCAGCAGCCATAGATCCGGGACTGTCTCCTACAATGAGCAGTTCTTC.

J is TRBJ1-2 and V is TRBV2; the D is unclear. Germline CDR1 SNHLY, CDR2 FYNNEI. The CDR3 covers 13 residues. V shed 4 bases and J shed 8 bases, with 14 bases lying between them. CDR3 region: CASSVSGKEGYTF. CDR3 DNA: TGTGCCAGCAGTGTTTCCGGGAAGGAAGGCTACACCTTC. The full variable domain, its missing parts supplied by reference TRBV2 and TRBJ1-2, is EPEVTQTPSHQVTQMGQEVILRCVPISNHLYFYWYRQILGQKVEFLVSFYNNEISEKSEIFDDQFSVERPDGSNFTLKIRSTKLEDSAMYFCASSVSGKEGYTFGSGTRLTVV.

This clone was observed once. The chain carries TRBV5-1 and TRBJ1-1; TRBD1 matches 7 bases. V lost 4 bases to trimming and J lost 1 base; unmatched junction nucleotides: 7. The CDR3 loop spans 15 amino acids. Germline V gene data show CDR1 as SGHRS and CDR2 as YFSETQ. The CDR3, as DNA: TGCGCCAGCAGCCGTCTAGGGACAGCGAACACTGAAGCTTTCTTT. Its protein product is CASSRLGTANTEAFF.

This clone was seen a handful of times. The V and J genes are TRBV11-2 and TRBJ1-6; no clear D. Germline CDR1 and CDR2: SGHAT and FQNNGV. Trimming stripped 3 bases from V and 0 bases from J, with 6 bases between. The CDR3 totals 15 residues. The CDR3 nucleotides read TGTGCCAGCAGCTTGGGGAGCTCCTATAATTCACCCCTCCACTTT. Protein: CASSLGSSYNSPLHF.

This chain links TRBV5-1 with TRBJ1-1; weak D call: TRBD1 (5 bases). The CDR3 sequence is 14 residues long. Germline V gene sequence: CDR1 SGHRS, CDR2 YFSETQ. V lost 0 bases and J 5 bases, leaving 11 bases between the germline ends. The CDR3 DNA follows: TGCGCCAGCAGCTTGGTTGGGGGGGATACTGAAGCTTTCTTT. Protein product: CASSLVGGDTEAFF.